Sequencing of this TCR beta chain was carried out in a study of cytomegalovirus exposure and HLA in healthy donors. In the PCR, 60 Vbeta and 13 Jbeta primers were used. TCRdb's copy holds only in-frame clones and misses some; the assay was immunoSEQ multiplex PCR. The sample holds about 120,000 clones, 74% seen once. Germline CDR1 is SQVTM and CDR2 is ANQGSEA. Trimming left V 7 bases short and J 0 bases short, with 7 bases between. There are 11 residues in the CDR3. Sample: PBMCs. The sequence was obtained from a human donor in good health. The gene calls are TRBV29-1 and TRBJ2-7; D uncertain. The DNA for the CDR3 is TGCAGCGGGCGGAACTCCTACGAGCAGTACTTC. Its protein is CSGRNSYEQYF.